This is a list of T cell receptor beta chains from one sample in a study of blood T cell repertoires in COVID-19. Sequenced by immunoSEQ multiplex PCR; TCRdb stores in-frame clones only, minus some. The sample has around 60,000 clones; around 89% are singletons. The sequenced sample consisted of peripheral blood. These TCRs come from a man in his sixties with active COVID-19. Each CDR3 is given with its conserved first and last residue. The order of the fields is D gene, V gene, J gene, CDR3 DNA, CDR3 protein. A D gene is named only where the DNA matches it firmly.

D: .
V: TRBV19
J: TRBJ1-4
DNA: TGTGCCAGTAGTCCTAGATCAACTAATGAAAAACTGTTTTTT
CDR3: CASSPRSTNEKLFF

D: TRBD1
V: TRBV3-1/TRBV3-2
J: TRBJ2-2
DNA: TGTGCCAGCAGCCCCGGGACAGAGCTTAACACCGGGGAGCTGTTTTTT
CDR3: CASSPGTELNTGELFF

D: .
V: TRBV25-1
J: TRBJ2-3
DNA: TGTGCCAGCAGTGTTAGTGTCACGAATACGCAGTATTTT
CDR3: CASSVSVTNTQYF

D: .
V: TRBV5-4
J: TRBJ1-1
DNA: TGTGCCAGCAGCCCAGCACGGGTCACTGAAGCTTTCTTT
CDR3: CASSPARVTEAFF

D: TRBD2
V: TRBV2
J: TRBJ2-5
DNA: TGTGCCAGCAGCGCCCTCAGCGGGGGGGTCCAAGAGACCCAGTACTTC
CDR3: CASSALSGGVQETQYF

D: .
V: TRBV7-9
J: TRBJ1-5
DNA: TGTGCCAGCAGCTTAGATATGGGCCAGCCCCAGCATTTT
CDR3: CASSLDMGQPQHF

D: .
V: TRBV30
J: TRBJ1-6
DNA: TGTGCCTGGAGTGTACTGGGGGGTTCACCCCTCCACTTT
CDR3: CAWSVLGGSPLHF

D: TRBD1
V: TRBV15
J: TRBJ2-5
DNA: TGTGCCACCAGCAGGGGACAGGGCCAAAAAGAGACCCAGTACTTC
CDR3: CATSRGQGQKETQYF

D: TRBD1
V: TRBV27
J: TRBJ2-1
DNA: TGTGCCAGCAGATATGGACAGGCCTCCTACAATGAGCAGTTCTTC
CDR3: CASRYGQASYNEQFF

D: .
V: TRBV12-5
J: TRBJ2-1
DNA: TGTGCTAGTGGTTTGGCGACGACTAGCAATGAGCAGTTCTTC
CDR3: CASGLATTSNEQFF

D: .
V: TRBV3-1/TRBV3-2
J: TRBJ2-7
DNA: TGTGCCAGCAGCCATGAGGGTGTTAGGAGGAACGAGCAGTACTTC
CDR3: CASSHEGVRRNEQYF

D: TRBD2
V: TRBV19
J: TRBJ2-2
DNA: TGTGCCAGTAGTATACTAGCGGGTTTCACCGGGGAGCTGTTTTTT
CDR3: CASSILAGFTGELFF

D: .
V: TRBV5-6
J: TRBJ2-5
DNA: TGTGCCAGCGGACTGTTCCAAGAGACCCAGTACTTC
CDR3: CASGLFQETQYF